The 4 T cell receptor beta chains given below trace back to one sample, sequenced in a study of OX40 agonist ivuxolimab in advanced cancers. Clones were read by immunoSEQ multiplex PCR, and TCRdb kept only the in-frame ones, dropping some. The table has under 20,000 clones, approximately 78% seen once. The sample in question was CD4+ or CD8+ T cells sorted from blood, obtained in a trial of the OX40 agonist ivuxolimab. These receptor sequences come from an adult with an advanced solid tumor such as melanoma, head and neck, liver or kidney cancer.

V usage is TRBV9 and J usage is TRBJ2-5; D may be TRBD1 or TRBD2 (7 bases each). Per the germline V gene, CDR1 is SGDLS and CDR2 is YYNGEE. The CDR3 spans 16 residues. Trimming shortened V by 0 bases and J by 3 bases, and 15 bases separated the two germline ends. Here the CDR3 reads CASSVGGAGTEETQYF. The CDR3 nucleotides are TGTGCCAGCAGCGTAGGGGGAGCGGGGACAGAAGAGACCCAGTACTTC.

The rearrangement uses TRBV9 and TRBJ2-7; TRBD1 agrees at 12 bases. The V and J ends lost 3 bases and 5 bases, in that order; junction bases with no gene match: 6. This CDR3 has 15 residues. Germline V gene sequence: CDR1 SGDLS, CDR2 YYNGEE. The CDR3 reads CASSERGTGGDEQYF. The CDR3 region has the DNA TGTGCCAGCAGCGAAAGGGGGACAGGGGGCGACGAGCAGTACTTC.

CDR3 sequence reads: CASSSGGGNTEAFF. CDR3 DNA: TGTGCCAGCAGCTCGGGAGGGGGGAACACTGAAGCTTTCTTT. The chain recombines TRBV7-8 with TRBJ1-1; TRBD1 might be the D (6 bases). V gave up 4 bases and J gave up 1 base, with 10 bases separating them. The CDR3 spans 14 residues. CDR1 SGHVS and CDR2 FQNEAQ come from the germline V gene. Full variable domain (remainder filled in from reference TRBV7-8 and TRBJ1-1): GAGVSQSPRYKVAKRGQDVALRCDPISGHVSLFWYQQALGQGPEFLTYFQNEAQLDKSGLPSDRFFAERPEGSVSTLKIQRTQQEDSAVYLCASSSGGGNTEAFFGQGTRLTVV.

This clone was seen more than once but under ten times. The chain has TRBV5-6 and TRBJ2-1; 8 nucleotides agree with TRBD2. There are 12 residues in the CDR3. The V gene end was trimmed by 4 bases and the J gene end by 12 bases; junction bases not matched to a gene: 6. The germline CDR1 and CDR2 sequences are SGHDT and YYEEEE. CDR3 protein: CASSPAGGGQFF. CDR3 nucleotide sequence: TGTGCCAGCAGCCCTGCGGGGGGAGGGCAGTTCTTC.